This T cell receptor beta chain was sequenced in a study of cytomegalovirus exposure and HLA in healthy donors. The CDR3 totals 14 residues. The V and J ends lost 5 bases and 7 bases, in that order; junction bases with no gene match: 4. Germline-derived CDR1 and CDR2 are SGHNT and YYREEE (reference sequence). 60 Vbeta and 13 Jbeta primers were used in PCR. The method was immunoSEQ multiplex PCR; TCRdb's version includes in-frame clones alone and lacks a portion of them. The sample holds 98,000 or so clones, 70% to 85% seen once. The chain recombines TRBV5-4 with TRBJ1-4; 11 bases match TRBD1. The sequenced sample consisted of PBMCs. The sequence derives from a woman younger than 30 in good health and CMV-seropositive. The CDR3 DNA reads as TGTGCCAGCAGTTCCGGGACAGGGGGTGAAAAACTGTTTTTT. This encodes CASSSGTGGEKLFF.